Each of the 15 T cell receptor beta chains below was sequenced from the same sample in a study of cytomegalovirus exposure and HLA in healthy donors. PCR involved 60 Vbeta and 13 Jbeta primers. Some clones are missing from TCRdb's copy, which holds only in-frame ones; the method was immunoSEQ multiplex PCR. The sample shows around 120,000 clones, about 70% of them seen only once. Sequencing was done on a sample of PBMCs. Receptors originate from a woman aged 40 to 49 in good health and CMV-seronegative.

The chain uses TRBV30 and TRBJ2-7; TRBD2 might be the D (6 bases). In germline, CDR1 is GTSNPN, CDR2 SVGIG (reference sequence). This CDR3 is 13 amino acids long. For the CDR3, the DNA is TGTGCACAGGAAACGGGAGTGGTCGGCGAGCAGTACTTC. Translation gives CAQETGVVGEQYF. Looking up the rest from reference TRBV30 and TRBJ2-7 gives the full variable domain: SQTIHQWPATLVQPVGSPLSLECTVEGTSNPNLYWYRQAAGRGLQLLFYSVGIGQISSEVPQNLSASRPQDRQFILSSKKLLLSDSGFYLCAQETGVVGEQYFGPGTRLTVT.

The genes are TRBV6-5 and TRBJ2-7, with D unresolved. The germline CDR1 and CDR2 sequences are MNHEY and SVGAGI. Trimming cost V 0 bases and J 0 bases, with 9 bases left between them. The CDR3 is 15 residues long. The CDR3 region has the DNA TGTGCCAGCAGTTACTCGTTTCCTAGCTCCTACGAGCAGTACTTC. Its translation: CASSYSFPSSYEQYF.

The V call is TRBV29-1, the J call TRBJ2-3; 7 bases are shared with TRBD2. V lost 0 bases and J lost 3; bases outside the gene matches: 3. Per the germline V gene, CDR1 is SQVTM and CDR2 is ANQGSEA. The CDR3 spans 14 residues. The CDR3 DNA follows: TGCAGCGTTGAAGATAGGGAGGGAACAGATACGCAGTATTTT. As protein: CSVEDREGTDTQYF.

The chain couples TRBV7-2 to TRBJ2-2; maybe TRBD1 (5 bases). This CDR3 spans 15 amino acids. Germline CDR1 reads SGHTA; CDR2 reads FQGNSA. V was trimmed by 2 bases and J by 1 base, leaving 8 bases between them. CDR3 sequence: CASSLRTRNTGELFF. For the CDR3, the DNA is TGTGCCAGCAGCTTAAGGACACGGAACACCGGGGAGCTGTTTTTT. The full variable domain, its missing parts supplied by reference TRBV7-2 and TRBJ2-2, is GAGVSQSPSNKVTEKGKDVELRCDPISGHTALYWYRQSLGQGLEFLIYFQGNSAPDKSGLPSDRFSAERTGGSVSTLTIQRTQQEDSAVYLCASSLRTRNTGELFFGEGSRLTVL.

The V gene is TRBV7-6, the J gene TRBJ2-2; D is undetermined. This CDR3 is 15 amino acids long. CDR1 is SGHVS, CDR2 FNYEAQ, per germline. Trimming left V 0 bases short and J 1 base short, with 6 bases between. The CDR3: CASSLALGNTGELFF. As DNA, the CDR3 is TGTGCCAGCAGCTTAGCTCTCGGGAACACCGGGGAGCTGTTTTTT.

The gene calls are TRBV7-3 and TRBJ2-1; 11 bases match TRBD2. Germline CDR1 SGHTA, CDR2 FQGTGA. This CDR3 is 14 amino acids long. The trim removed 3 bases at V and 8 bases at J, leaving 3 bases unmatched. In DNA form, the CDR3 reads TGTGCCAGCAGCTTCGGACTAGCGGGTCATGAGCAGTTCTTC. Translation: CASSFGLAGHEQFF.

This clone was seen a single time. This CDR3 reads CASSSPGFGTEAFF. The CDR3 DNA is TGTGCCAGCAGTTCCCCCGGGTTCGGGACTGAAGCTTTCTTT. The rearrangement links TRBV6-6 to TRBJ1-1, with D unclear. V lost 4 bases and J lost 5, with 14 bases in between. The CDR3 has 14 amino acids. CDR1 MNHNY and CDR2 SVGAGI come from the germline V gene (reference sequence).

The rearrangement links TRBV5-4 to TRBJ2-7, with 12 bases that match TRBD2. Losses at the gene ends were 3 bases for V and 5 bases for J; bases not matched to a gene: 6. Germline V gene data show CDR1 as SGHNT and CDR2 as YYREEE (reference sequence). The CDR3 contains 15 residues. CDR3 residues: CASSSAASGGDEQYF. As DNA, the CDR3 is TGTGCCAGCAGCTCGGCGGCTAGCGGGGGGGACGAGCAGTACTTC.

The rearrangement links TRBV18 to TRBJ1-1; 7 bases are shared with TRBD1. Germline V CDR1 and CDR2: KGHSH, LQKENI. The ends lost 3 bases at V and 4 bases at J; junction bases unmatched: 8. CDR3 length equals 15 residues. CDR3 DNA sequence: TGTGCCAGCTCACCCCAGGGGGATGTCATCACTGAAGCTTTCTTT. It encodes CASSPQGDVITEAFF.

CDR3 coding DNA: TGTGCCAGCAGGCCACTAGCGGGAGATGGCGGGGAGCTGTTTTTT. Amino acids: CASRPLAGDGGELFF. V is TRBV11-2 and J is TRBJ2-2, with 11 bases that match TRBD2. The germline V gene has CDR1 SGHAT and CDR2 FQNNGV. The V and J ends lost 6 bases and 7 bases, in that order; junction bases with no gene match: 7. The CDR3 extends over 15 amino acids.

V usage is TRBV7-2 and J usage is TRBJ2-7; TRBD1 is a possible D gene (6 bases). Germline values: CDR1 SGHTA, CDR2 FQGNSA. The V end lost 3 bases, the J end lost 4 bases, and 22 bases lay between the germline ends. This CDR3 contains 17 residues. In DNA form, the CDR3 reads TGTGCCAGCAGCTTGGTGGTTGGGGGCGCGGATAAGTACGAGCAGTACTTC. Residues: CASSLVVGGADKYEQYF.

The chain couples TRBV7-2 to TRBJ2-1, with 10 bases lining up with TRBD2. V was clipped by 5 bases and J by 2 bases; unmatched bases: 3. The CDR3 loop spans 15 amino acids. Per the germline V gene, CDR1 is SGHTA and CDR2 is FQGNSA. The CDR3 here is CASSVTSGTYNEQFF. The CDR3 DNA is TGTGCCAGCAGCGTAACTAGCGGGACCTACAATGAGCAGTTCTTC.

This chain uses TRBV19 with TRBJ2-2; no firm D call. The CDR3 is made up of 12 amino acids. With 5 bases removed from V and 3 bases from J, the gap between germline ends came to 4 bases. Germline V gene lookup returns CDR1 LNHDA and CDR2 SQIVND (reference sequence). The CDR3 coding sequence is TGTGCCAGTAGTCCCTACACCGGGGAGCTGTTTTTT. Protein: CASSPYTGELFF.

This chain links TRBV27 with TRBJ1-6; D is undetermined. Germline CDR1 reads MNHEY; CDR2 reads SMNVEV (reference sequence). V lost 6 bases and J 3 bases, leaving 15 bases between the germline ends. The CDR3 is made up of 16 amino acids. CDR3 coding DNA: TGTGCCAGCAGGCCCCTGGTGGGCCGCTATAATTCACCCCTCCACTTT. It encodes CASRPLVGRYNSPLHF.

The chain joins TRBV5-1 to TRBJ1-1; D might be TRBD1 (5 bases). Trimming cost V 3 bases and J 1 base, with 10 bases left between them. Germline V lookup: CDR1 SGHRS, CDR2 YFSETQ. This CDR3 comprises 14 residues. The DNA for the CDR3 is TGCGCCAGCAGCTGGGCGGGGCAGAACACTGAAGCTTTCTTT. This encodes CASSWAGQNTEAFF.